The rows below give T cell receptor beta chains drawn from one sample of a study of read filtering for tumor transcriptome and immune sequencing. Using its own MiXCR run on the reads, TCRdb lists one record per CDR3 protein. The data contain around 65,000 distinct CDR3 sequences, roughly 20% of them singletons. The sequenced material came from a population of CD138-negative cells sorted from bone marrow. The receptors originated from a donor over 35 with multiple myeloma. Each CDR3 is given with its conserved first and last residue. Each record gives: V gene, J gene, D gene, clone size, CDR3 protein, CDR3 DNA. The D gene is left open where the match is weak. Clone size is stated in some rows and not others, as once, few, many or a class when expanded.

V: TRBV7-2; J: TRBJ2-1; D: NA; size: large; CDR3: CASSPHLVRLGTNNEQFF; DNA: TGTGCCAGCAGCCCCCATCTCGTCCGGTTAGGCACTAACAATGAGCAGTTCTTC
V: TRBV9; J: TRBJ1-1; D: NA; size: NA; CDR3: CASSATVRNTEAFF; DNA: TGTGCCAGCAGCGCGACAGTCAGGAACACTGAAGCTTTCTTT
V: TRBV5-1; J: TRBJ1-5; D: NA; size: many; CDR3: CASSSDSGSNQPQHF; DNA: TGCGCCAGCAGCTCCGACTCAGGAAGCAATCAGCCCCAGCATTTT
V: TRBV12-3/TRBV12-4; J: TRBJ1-4; D: NA; size: NA; CDR3: CASSLESSPLGREKLFF; DNA: TGTGCCAGCAGTTTAGAGTCTTCCCCCCTTGGACGGGAAAAACTGTTTTTT
V: TRBV3-1; J: TRBJ1-1; D: NA; size: many; CDR3: CASSQVRGGTNTEAFF; DNA: TGTGCCAGCAGCCAAGTAAGGGGGGGGACGAACACTGAAGCTTTCTTT
V: TRBV19; J: TRBJ2-7; D: NA; size: many; CDR3: CASSGLLNAGEQYF; DNA: TGTGCCAGTAGTGGGCTTCTCAATGCGGGGGAGCAGTACTTC
V: TRBV2; J: TRBJ2-3; D: TRBD2; size: NA; CDR3: CASSHILAGGTDTQYF; DNA: TGTGCCAGCAGTCATATACTAGCGGGGGGCACAGATACGCAGTATTTT
V: TRBV29-1; J: TRBJ1-2; D: TRBD1; size: many; CDR3: CSVYGTVGETKYGYTF; DNA: TGCAGCGTCTATGGGACAGTGGGGGAGACAAAATATGGCTACACCTTC
V: TRBV7-9; J: TRBJ1-5; D: NA; size: NA; CDR3: CASSPGGGYNQPQHF; DNA: TGTGCCAGCAGCCCCGGGGGGGGGTACAATCAGCCCCAGCATTTT
V: TRBV7-9; J: TRBJ2-7; D: NA; size: NA; CDR3: CASRSASGRPYEQYF; DNA: TGTGCCAGCCGCAGCGCGTCAGGGAGGCCCTACGAGCAGTACTTC
V: TRBV20-1; J: TRBJ1-1; D: NA; size: few; CDR3: CSASWDETEAFF; DNA: TGCAGTGCTAGCTGGGATGAAACTGAAGCTTTCTTT
V: TRBV2; J: TRBJ1-1; D: NA; size: many; CDR3: CASSTAREDSNTEAFF; DNA: TGTGCCAGCAGTACGGCCAGGGAGGATTCGAACACTGAAGCTTTCTTT
V: TRBV6-2/TRBV6-3; J: TRBJ2-1; D: TRBD2; size: many; CDR3: CASSPSQRGGRQFF; DNA: TGTGCCAGCAGCCCAAGCCAGCGGGGCGGACGGCAGTTCTTC
V: TRBV29-1; J: TRBJ2-3; D: TRBD2; size: many; CDR3: CSVGGTSGGSADTQYF; DNA: TGCAGCGTCGGCGGGACTAGCGGGGGTAGCGCAGATACGCAGTATTTT
V: TRBV20-1; J: TRBJ2-7; D: TRBD2; size: many; CDR3: CSALGLAGVVYEQYF; DNA: TGCAGTGCCCTTGGGCTAGCGGGAGTTGTCTACGAGCAGTACTTC
V: TRBV10-3; J: TRBJ2-7; D: TRBD1; size: many; CDR3: CAIRPGTGGYEQYF; DNA: TGTGCCATCAGGCCCGGGACAGGGGGCTACGAGCAGTACTTC
V: TRBV20-1; J: TRBJ2-2; D: NA; size: many; CDR3: CSAKASLDTGELFF; DNA: TGCAGTGCTAAAGCTAGCCTGGACACCGGGGAGCTGTTTTTT
V: TRBV7-6; J: TRBJ1-3; D: NA; size: few; CDR3: CASSYTGNSGNTIYF; DNA: TGTGCCAGCAGCTATACAGGGAACTCTGGAAACACCATATATTTT
V: TRBV15; J: TRBJ2-1; D: NA; size: many; CDR3: CATSTQSFNEQFF; DNA: TGTGCCACCAGCACTCAATCTTTTAATGAGCAGTTCTTC
V: TRBV20-1; J: TRBJ1-2; D: NA; size: many; CDR3: CSAAYQFDGYTF; DNA: TGCAGTGCCGCTTACCAGTTCGATGGCTACACCTTC
V: TRBV11-2; J: TRBJ2-2; D: NA; size: many; CDR3: CASSRTTHTGELFF; DNA: TGTGCCAGCAGCAGGACTACCCACACCGGGGAGCTGTTTTTT
V: TRBV7-3; J: TRBJ2-3; D: TRBD2; size: few; CDR3: CASSPGLAGGQDTQYF; DNA: TGTGCCAGCAGCCCAGGACTAGCGGGGGGCCAAGATACGCAGTATTTT
V: TRBV7-8; J: TRBJ1-1; D: TRBD1; size: few; CDR3: CASRLDRGYTEAFF; DNA: TGTGCCAGCAGATTGGACAGGGGATATACTGAAGCTTTCTTT
V: TRBV20-1; J: TRBJ2-4; D: TRBD2; size: many; CDR3: CSASARLAGLAKNIQYF; DNA: TGCAGTGCTAGTGCCCGGCTAGCGGGACTAGCCAAAAACATTCAGTACTTC
V: TRBV6-6; J: TRBJ2-3; D: TRBD2; size: many; CDR3: CASSYRGRRGTDTQYF; DNA: TGTGCCAGCAGTTATCGCGGGAGGCGTGGTACAGATACGCAGTATTTT
V: TRBV11-2; J: TRBJ1-1; D: NA; size: many; CDR3: CASRNGLPNTEAFF; DNA: TGTGCCAGCAGAAACGGACTGCCGAACACTGAAGCTTTCTTT
V: TRBV27; J: TRBJ2-3; D: NA; size: many; CDR3: CASSLLGGVDIHTQYF; DNA: TGTGCCAGCAGTTTACTCGGGGGTGTCGATATCCATACGCAGTATTTT
V: TRBV24-1; J: TRBJ2-1; D: NA; size: many; CDR3: CATSDFRRNEQFF; DNA: TGTGCCACCAGTGATTTTCGTAGGAATGAGCAGTTCTTC
V: TRBV19; J: TRBJ2-7; D: NA; size: many; CDR3: CASTSRTSSFGGGSYEQYF; DNA: TGTGCCAGTACTAGCCGAACCTCGTCATTTGGGGGCGGCTCCTACGAGCAGTACTTC
V: TRBV18; J: TRBJ2-7; D: TRBD1; size: many; CDR3: CASSPSAQGAREQYF; DNA: TGTGCCAGCTCACCATCCGCACAGGGGGCGCGTGAGCAGTACTTC
V: TRBV3-1; J: TRBJ2-1; D: NA; size: few; CDR3: CASSQGEPSQFF; DNA: TGTGCCAGCAGCCAGGGGGAACCGTCGCAGTTCTTC
V: TRBV28; J: TRBJ1-5; D: NA; size: NA; CDR3: CASRRDEKGNQPQHF; DNA: TGTGCCAGCAGGCGGGACGAAAAAGGTAATCAGCCCCAGCATTTT
V: TRBV7-8; J: TRBJ2-1; D: TRBD2; size: many; CDR3: CASSLEGSSGNF; DNA: TGTGCCAGCAGCTTGGAAGGGTCTAGCGGGAACTTC
V: TRBV11-2; J: TRBJ2-3; D: NA; size: many; CDR3: CASSLTGAKSTDTQYF; DNA: TGTGCCAGCAGTTTGACCGGGGCCAAAAGCACAGATACGCAGTATTTT
V: TRBV6-5; J: TRBJ2-3; D: NA; size: many; CDR3: CASSKPPADTQYF; DNA: TGTGCCAGCAGTAAGCCCCCTGCAGATACGCAGTATTTT
V: TRBV20-1; J: TRBJ1-4; D: NA; size: NA; CDR3: CSAIPLGLRYEKLFF; DNA: TGCAGTGCCATACCCCTCGGGCTGCGCTATGAAAAACTGTTTTTT
V: TRBV7-9; J: TRBJ2-7; D: NA; size: many; CDR3: CASSLVGPSYEQYF; DNA: TGTGCCAGCAGCTTAGTGGGACCTTCCTACGAGCAGTACTTC
V: TRBV7-2; J: TRBJ2-3; D: TRBD2; size: many; CDR3: CASSYRTSGKDTQYF; DNA: TGTGCCAGCAGCTACAGGACTAGCGGGAAAGATACGCAGTATTTT
V: TRBV29-1; J: TRBJ2-1; D: TRBD1; size: many; CDR3: CSSSRDREDNEQFF; DNA: TGCAGCTCCTCCAGGGACAGGGAAGACAATGAGCAGTTCTTC
V: TRBV11-1; J: TRBJ2-1; D: NA; size: many; CDR3: CASSTGFWEQFF; DNA: TGTGCCAGCAGCACTGGGTTTTGGGAGCAGTTCTTC
V: TRBV28; J: TRBJ2-3; D: NA; size: many; CDR3: CASSFSGASESDTQYF; DNA: TGTGCCAGCAGTTTCTCAGGGGCCAGCGAATCAGATACGCAGTATTTT
V: TRBV29-1; J: TRBJ2-7; D: NA; size: many; CDR3: CSVEPGEKGEAYEQYF; DNA: TGCAGCGTTGAGCCTGGAGAGAAAGGGGAAGCCTACGAGCAGTACTTC
V: TRBV20-1; J: TRBJ2-2; D: TRBD2; size: many; CDR3: CSAARGGIGELFF; DNA: TGCAGTGCTGCCCGGGGGGGAATCGGGGAGCTGTTTTTT
V: TRBV28; J: TRBJ2-7; D: NA; size: many; CDR3: CASIAGRRSSYEQYF; DNA: TGTGCCAGCATCGCAGGGAGGAGGAGCTCCTACGAGCAGTACTTC
V: TRBV28; J: TRBJ2-4; D: NA; size: many; CDR3: CASSFGSDVTKNIQYF; DNA: TGTGCCAGCAGTTTTGGGTCGGACGTGACCAAAAACATTCAGTACTTC
V: TRBV7-9; J: TRBJ1-1; D: NA; size: many; CDR3: CASSFGLNTEAFF; DNA: TGTGCCAGCAGCTTCGGGTTGAACACTGAAGCTTTCTTT
V: TRBV3-2; J: TRBJ2-5; D: NA; size: large; CDR3: CASSQDRSGATETQYF; DNA: TGTGCCAGCAGCCAAGATAGATCGGGGGCCACAGAGACCCAGTACTTC
V: TRBV10-1; J: TRBJ2-2; D: NA; size: many; CDR3: CASSRIGSGELFF; DNA: TGCGCCAGCAGTAGAATTGGATCCGGGGAGCTGTTTTTT
V: TRBV3-1; J: TRBJ2-2; D: NA; size: many; CDR3: CASSGYSLTNTGELFF; DNA: TGTGCCAGCAGCGGCTATAGTTTAACTAACACCGGGGAGCTGTTTTTT
V: TRBV3-1; J: TRBJ2-1; D: TRBD2; size: medium-sized; CDR3: CASSHNPGLAGRDEQFF; DNA: TGTGCCAGCAGCCACAATCCGGGACTAGCGGGGAGGGATGAGCAGTTCTTC
V: TRBV20-1; J: TRBJ1-1; D: NA; size: many; CDR3: CSARDRTTASGPWTEAFF; DNA: TGCAGTGCTAGAGATCGAACCACGGCGTCCGGCCCTTGGACTGAAGCTTTCTTT
V: TRBV6-1; J: TRBJ1-2; D: NA; size: few; CDR3: CASSEQGSFYGYTF; DNA: TGTGCCAGCAGTGAACAAGGCAGCTTTTATGGCTACACCTTC
V: TRBV29-1; J: TRBJ2-1; D: TRBD2; size: NA; CDR3: CSVTADSGREHEQFF; DNA: TGCAGCGTGACCGCTGATAGCGGGAGGGAACATGAGCAGTTCTTC
V: TRBV28; J: TRBJ2-7; D: TRBD2; size: many; CDR3: CASSLSSGGPRDYEQYF; DNA: TGTGCCAGCAGTTTGAGTAGCGGGGGGCCCCGGGACTACGAGCAGTACTTC
V: TRBV4-1; J: TRBJ2-1; D: NA; size: many; CDR3: CASSQHVASYNEQFF; DNA: TGCGCCAGCAGTCAACACGTAGCGTCCTACAATGAGCAGTTCTTC